This TCR beta chain came from a study of STAT3 mutations in large granular lymphocyte leukemia. The wider study: Roughly half the longitudinally sequenced T-LGLL patients had canonical STAT3 mutations.

Regarding this clone: Its antigen remains unknown.

Only in-frame clones appear in the TCRdb table, and some are missing; sequencing was by immunoSEQ multiplex PCR. The sample consists of over a thousand clones, over 55% of them appearing once. V gave up 7 bases and J gave up 4 bases, with 16 bases separating them. Per the germline V gene, CDR1 is GTSNPN and CDR2 is SVGIG (reference sequence). This CDR3 has 13 amino acids. Findings and caveats of the study: Every T-cell large granular lymphocyte leukemia patient had at least one immunodominant TCR beta clonotype.

The sequencing sample was made of peripheral blood mononuclear cells. The chain recombines TRBV30 with TRBJ1-2, with TRBD1 as a possible D gene (6 bases). The origin of this receptor is a woman in her seventies with T-cell large granular lymphocyte leukemia. Some clones in this sample may be carry-over from other donors' samples. The CDR3 protein is CASRDTGSYGYTF. The CDR3 bases are TGTGCCTCGAGGGACACGGGGAGCTATGGCTACACCTTC.